The rows below give T cell receptor beta chains drawn from one sample of a study of B cell selection in AIRE deficiency. The repertoire was sequenced with immunoSEQ multiplex PCR; TCRdb's copy has only in-frame clones and lacks some. The sample lists 20,000 to 25,000 clones, roughly 97% occurring once. The source material was conventional CD4+ T cells sorted from PBMCs. Every receptor here comes from a human donor with AIRE deficiency. Both conserved end residues are part of each CDR3. The D gene is left open where the match is weak. Clone size appears in some rows only: once, few, many, or a class for an expanded clone.

D	V	size	J	CDR3	DNA
TRBD2	TRBV14	-	TRBJ2-1	CASSPLTGGPGYNEQFF	TGTGCCAGCAGCCCCCTAACGGGAGGGCCGGGGTACAATGAGCAGTTCTTC
-	TRBV19	-	TRBJ1-2	CATRDTEKLGGYTF	TGTGCCACCCGCGATACGGAAAAGTTAGGCGGCTACACCTTC
TRBD2	TRBV7-2	-	TRBJ2-1	CASSFAGVRDEQFF	TGTGCCAGCAGCTTCGCGGGGGTCCGCGATGAGCAGTTCTTC
-	TRBV7-2	-	TRBJ1-3	CASRLTGGNTIYF	TGTGCCAGCAGACTAACCGGGGGAAACACCATATATTTT
-	TRBV30	-	TRBJ2-7	CAWSRGGAYEQYF	TGTGCCTGGAGCAGGGGTGGGGCCTACGAGCAGTACTTC
-	TRBV27	-	TRBJ2-6	CASSLEGVSGANVLTF	TGTGCCAGCAGTTTAGAGGGAGTGTCAGGGGCCAACGTCCTGACTTTC
-	TRBV28	few	TRBJ2-2	CASSFNTGELFF	TGTGCCAGCAGTTTTAACACCGGGGAGCTGTTTTTT
-	TRBV5-4	-	TRBJ1-6	CASSPRVNSPLHF	TGTGCCAGCAGCCCTCGGGTGAATTCACCCCTCCACTTT
TRBD1	TRBV18	-	TRBJ1-5	CASSPGTGDIGQPQHF	TGTGCCAGCTCACCTGGGACAGGGGATATCGGTCAGCCCCAGCATTTT
TRBD2	TRBV25-1	-	TRBJ2-7	CASSDYTGTSGSWEQYF	TGTGCCAGCAGTGACTATACCGGGACTAGCGGGAGTTGGGAGCAGTACTTC
TRBD1	TRBV9	-	TRBJ1-1	CASSRSGQGTYGAFF	TGTGCCAGCAGCCGTTCCGGACAGGGGACATACGGAGCTTTCTTT
-	TRBV11-2	-	TRBJ2-3	CASSHYTSTDTQYF	TGTGCCAGCAGCCATTATACGAGCACAGATACGCAGTATTTT
TRBD2	TRBV9	once	TRBJ2-3	CASSPLAGASTDTQYF	TGTGCCAGCAGCCCGCTAGCGGGGGCTAGCACAGATACGCAGTATTTT
TRBD1	TRBV4-1	-	TRBJ2-5	CASSQETGGTLQETQYF	TGCGCCAGCAGCCAAGAAACAGGGGGTACCCTCCAAGAGACCCAGTACTTC
-	TRBV30	-	TRBJ1-5	CAWSGSFNQPQHF	TGTGCCTGGAGTGGATCGTTCAATCAGCCCCAGCATTTT
-	TRBV7-9	-	TRBJ2-7	CASTPRGWAYEQYF	TGTGCCAGCACCCCGCGAGGTTGGGCCTACGAGCAGTACTTC
-	TRBV28	-	TRBJ1-5	CASSSDGSRPQHF	TGTGCCAGCAGTTCGGACGGGTCTCGGCCCCAGCATTTT
TRBD2	TRBV6-4	-	TRBJ2-2	CASSDAGTSGSLTGELFF	TGTGCCAGCAGTGACGCCGGGACTAGCGGGAGTTTAACCGGGGAGCTGTTTTTT
-	TRBV5-1	-	TRBJ2-5	CASSLGTVQETQYF	TGCGCCAGCAGCTTGGGGACGGTCCAAGAGACCCAGTACTTC
-	TRBV18	-	TRBJ1-1	CASSPPRLAGRKGGEAFF	TGTGCCAGCTCACCACCGCGACTTGCCGGGCGGAAGGGGGGTGAAGCTTTCTTT